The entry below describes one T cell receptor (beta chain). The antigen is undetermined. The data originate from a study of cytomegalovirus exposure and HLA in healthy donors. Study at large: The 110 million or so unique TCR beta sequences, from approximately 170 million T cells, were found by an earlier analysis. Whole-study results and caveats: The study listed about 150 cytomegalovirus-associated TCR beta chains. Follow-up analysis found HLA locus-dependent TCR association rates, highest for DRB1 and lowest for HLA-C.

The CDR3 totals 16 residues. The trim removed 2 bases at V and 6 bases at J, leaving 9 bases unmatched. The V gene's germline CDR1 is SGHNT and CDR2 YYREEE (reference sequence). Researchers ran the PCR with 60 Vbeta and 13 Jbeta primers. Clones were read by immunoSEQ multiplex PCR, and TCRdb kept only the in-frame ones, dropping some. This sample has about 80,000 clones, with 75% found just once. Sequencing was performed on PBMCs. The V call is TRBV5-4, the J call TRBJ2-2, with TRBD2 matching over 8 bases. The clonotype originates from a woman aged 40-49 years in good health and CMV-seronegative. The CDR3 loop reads CASSLRGGIESGELFF. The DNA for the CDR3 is TGTGCCAGCAGCTTACGGGGGGGCATCGAGTCCGGGGAGCTGTTTTTT.